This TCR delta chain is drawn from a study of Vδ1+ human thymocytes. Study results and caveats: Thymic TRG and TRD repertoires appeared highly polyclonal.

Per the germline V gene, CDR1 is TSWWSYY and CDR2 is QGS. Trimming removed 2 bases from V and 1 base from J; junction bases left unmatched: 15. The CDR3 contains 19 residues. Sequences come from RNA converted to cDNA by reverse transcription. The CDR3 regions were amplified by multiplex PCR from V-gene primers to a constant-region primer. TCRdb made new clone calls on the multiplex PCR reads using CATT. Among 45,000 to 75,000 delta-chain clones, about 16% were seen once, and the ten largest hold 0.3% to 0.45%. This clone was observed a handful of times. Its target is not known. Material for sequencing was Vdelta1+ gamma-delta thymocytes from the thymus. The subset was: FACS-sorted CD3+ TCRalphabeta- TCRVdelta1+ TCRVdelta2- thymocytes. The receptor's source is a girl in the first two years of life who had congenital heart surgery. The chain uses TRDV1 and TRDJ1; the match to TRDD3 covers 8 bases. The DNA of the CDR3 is TGTGCTCTTGGGGAATTAAGGGGATACCCCGACTCAGGCACCGATAAACTCATCTTT. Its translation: CALGELRGYPDSGTDKLIF.